The 2 T cell receptor beta chains reported below all come from one sample, sequenced in a study of blood T cell repertoires in COVID-19. The method was immunoSEQ multiplex PCR; TCRdb's version includes in-frame clones alone and lacks a portion of them. The sample includes over 85,000 clones, 65% to 90% of them seen just once. Sequenced sample: peripheral blood. These receptors all come from an elderly woman with acute or convalescent COVID-19.

The genes are TRBV19 and TRBJ2-5, with D perhaps matching TRBD2 (7 bases). The CDR3 has 13 amino acids. Between the trimmed V and J ends, which lost 6 bases and 5 bases, there was a span of 13 bases. Per the germline V gene, CDR1 is LNHDA and CDR2 is SQIVND (reference sequence). CDR3 bases: TGTGCCAGTAGAGGGGGGGCTCAGGAGACCCAGTACTTC. Amino acid sequence: CASRGGAQETQYF.

This chain links TRBV2 with TRBJ2-7; 9 nucleotides agree with TRBD2. With 4 bases clipped from V and 0 bases from J, the junction kept 7 bases outside the gene matches. CDR1 is SNHLY, CDR2 FYNNEI, per germline. There are 16 residues in the CDR3. Written as DNA, the CDR3 is TGTGCCAGCAGTGGGCCCCGACTAGCGGACTCCTACGAGCAGTACTTC. It codes for CASSGPRLADSYEQYF.